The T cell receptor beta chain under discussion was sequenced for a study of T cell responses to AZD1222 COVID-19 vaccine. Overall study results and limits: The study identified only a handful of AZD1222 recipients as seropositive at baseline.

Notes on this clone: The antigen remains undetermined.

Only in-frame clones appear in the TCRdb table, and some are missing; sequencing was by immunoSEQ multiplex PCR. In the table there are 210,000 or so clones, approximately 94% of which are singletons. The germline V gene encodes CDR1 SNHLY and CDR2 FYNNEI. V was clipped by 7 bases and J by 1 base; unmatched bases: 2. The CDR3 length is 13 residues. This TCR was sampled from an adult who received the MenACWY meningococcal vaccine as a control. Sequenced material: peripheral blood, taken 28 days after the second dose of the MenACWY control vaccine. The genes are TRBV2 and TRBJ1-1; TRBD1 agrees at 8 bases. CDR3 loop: CASTGTGNTEAFF. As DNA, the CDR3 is TGTGCCAGCACCGGGACAGGGAACACTGAAGCTTTCTTT. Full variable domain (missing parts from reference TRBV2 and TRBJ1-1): EPEVTQTPSHQVTQMGQEVILRCVPISNHLYFYWYRQILGQKVEFLVSFYNNEISEKSEIFDDQFSVERPDGSNFTLKIRSTKLEDSAMYFCASTGTGNTEAFFGQGTRLTVV.